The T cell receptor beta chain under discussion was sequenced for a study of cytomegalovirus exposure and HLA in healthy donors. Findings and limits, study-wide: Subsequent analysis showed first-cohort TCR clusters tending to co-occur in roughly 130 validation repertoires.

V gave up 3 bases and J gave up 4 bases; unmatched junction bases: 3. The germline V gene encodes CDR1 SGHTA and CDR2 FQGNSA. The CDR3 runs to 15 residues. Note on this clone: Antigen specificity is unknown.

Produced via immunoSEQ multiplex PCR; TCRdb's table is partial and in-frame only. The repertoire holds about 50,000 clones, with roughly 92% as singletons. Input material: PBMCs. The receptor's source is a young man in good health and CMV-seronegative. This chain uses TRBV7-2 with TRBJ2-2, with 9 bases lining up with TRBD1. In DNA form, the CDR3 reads TGTGCCAGCAGCTTTCGGACAGGGGTCACCGGGGAGCTGTTTTTT. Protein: CASSFRTGVTGELFF. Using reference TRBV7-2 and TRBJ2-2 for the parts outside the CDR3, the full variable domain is GAGVSQSPSNKVTEKGKDVELRCDPISGHTALYWYRQSLGQGLEFLIYFQGNSAPDKSGLPSDRFSAERTGGSVSTLTIQRTQQEDSAVYLCASSFRTGVTGELFFGEGSRLTVL.